Below are 24 T cell receptor beta chains sequenced from a single sample in a study of response to subunit inactivated influenza vaccine. TCRdb re-called the RT-PCR reads through MiXCR, storing one row per CDR3 protein. Here the sample spans about 530,000 distinct CDR3 sequences, 10% to 15% being singletons. The starting material was PBMCs from blood, obtained about 40 days after vaccination. The receptors come from a man in his fifties who received an inactivated influenza vaccine.

The V and J genes are TRBV7-9 and TRBJ2-7; D is uncertain. The germline V gene encodes CDR1 SEHNR and CDR2 FQNEAQ (reference sequence). V gave up 0 bases and J gave up 4 bases, with 13 bases separating them. The length of the CDR3 is 15 residues. CDR3 bases: TGTGCCAGCAGCTTAGCTGAGACTGGGCGGTACGAGCAGTACTTC. Translating it yields CASSLAETGRYEQYF.

This clonotype was recorded a few times. DNA of the CDR3: TGTGCCAGCAGTTTAGTACGGGACTCCTACGAGCAGTACTTC. Its protein is CASSLVRDSYEQYF. The chain is built from TRBV12-3 or TRBV12-4 and TRBJ2-7; tentative D call: TRBD2 (5 bases). This CDR3 contains 14 residues. The ends were cut back, 1 base at V and 0 bases at J, with 7 bases in the middle.

This clonotype was observed a handful of times. The chain is built from TRBV10-3 and TRBJ1-3; D is uncertain. The CDR3 runs 15 residues. The germline V and J ends were trimmed by 0 bases and 0 bases, with 6 bases remaining between them. Germline CDR1 ENHRY, CDR2 SYGVKD. The CDR3 region has the DNA TGTGCCATCAGTGAGTCGGCTTACTCTGGAAACACCATATATTTT. Translated, it gives CAISESAYSGNTIYF.

V usage is TRBV12-3 or TRBV12-4 and J usage is TRBJ1-1, with TRBD1 identical over 7 bases. V was clipped by 6 bases and J by 5 bases; unmatched bases: 9. This CDR3 comprises 14 residues. The CDR3 region has the DNA TGTGCCAGCAGCCCGACAGGGAGGAAGACTGAAGCTTTCTTT. The encoded protein is CASSPTGRKTEAFF.

This chain uses TRBV5-6 with TRBJ1-2, with TRBD1 identical over 8 bases. Germline assignment: CDR1 SGHDT and CDR2 YYEEEE. The ends lost 2 bases at V and 7 bases at J; junction bases unmatched: 7. CDR3 length equals 14 residues. CDR3 DNA sequence: TGTGCCAGCAGCTTTCTGGGCAGGGGGCTTGGCTACACCTTC. Translated, it gives CASSFLGRGLGYTF. Drawing the rest from reference TRBV5-6 and TRBJ1-2, the complete variable domain is DAGVTQSPTHLIKTRGQQVTLRCSPKSGHDTVSWYQQALGQGPQFIFQYYEEEERQRGNFPDRFSGHQFPNYSSELNVNALLLGDSALYLCASSFLGRGLGYTFGSGTRLTVV.

J is TRBJ2-5 and V is TRBV5-1; tentatively, D is TRBD1 (6 bases). This CDR3 is 14 amino acids long. The germline gives CDR1 SGHRS, CDR2 YFSETQ. V was clipped by 4 bases and J by 2 bases, with 12 bases between them. DNA of the CDR3: TGCGCCAGCAGCCCTGGACAGCTTCAAGAGACCCAGTACTTC. It is translated as CASSPGQLQETQYF. The full variable domain, rest sourced from reference TRBV5-1 and TRBJ2-5, is KAGVTQTPRYLIKTRGQQVTLSCSPISGHRSVSWYQQTPGQGLQFLFEYFSETQRNKGNFPGRFSGRQFSNSRSEMNVSTLELGDSALYLCASSPGQLQETQYFGPGTRLLVL.

This clonotype was seen a handful of times. V and J are TRBV5-1 and TRBJ2-7; D is tentatively TRBD1 or TRBD2 (5 bases each). The CDR3 extends over 19 amino acids. Trimming cost V 5 bases and J 0 bases, with 27 bases left between them. Germline CDR1 SGHRS, CDR2 YFSETQ. CDR3: CASRVGYNLGDLSSYEQYF. The CDR3 nucleotides read TGCGCCAGCAGGGTGGGGTATAATTTAGGGGACCTGAGCTCCTACGAGCAGTACTTC.

The V call is TRBV6-2 or TRBV6-3, the J call TRBJ1-1; 9 positions agree with TRBD1. After removal of 4 bases from V and 1 base from J, the junction contained 7 bases not matched to a gene. The CDR3 contains 16 residues. Germline CDR1 reads MNHEY; CDR2 reads SVGEGT. For the CDR3, the DNA is TGTGCCAGCAGTTCTTACAGGGGGCTCGGGAACACTGAAGCTTTCTTT. It yields the protein CASSSYRGLGNTEAFF.

This clonotype was seen a few times. The chain joins TRBV29-1 to TRBJ1-1; TRBD1 might be the D (5 bases). The CDR3 runs to 17 residues. Germline V gives CDR1 SQVTM, CDR2 ANQGSEA. The V gene lost 2 bases and the J gene lost 3 bases, with 22 bases spanning the gap. As DNA, the CDR3 is TGCAGCGTTGAAAAACCGGGGGGAGCATTTCTATACACTGAAGCTTTCTTT. Protein product: CSVEKPGGAFLYTEAFF. The full variable domain, rest sourced from reference TRBV29-1 and TRBJ1-1, is SAVISQKPSRDICQRGTSLTIQCQVDSQVTMMFWYRQQPGQSLTLIATANQGSEATYESGFVIDKFPISRPNLTFSTLTVSNMSPEDSSIYLCSVEKPGGAFLYTEAFFGQGTRLTVV.

This clonotype has a count of ten or more. The rearrangement joins TRBV24-1 to TRBJ2-4, with 8 bases that match TRBD1. This CDR3 region has 19 residues. J was trimmed by 0 bases and V by 2 bases; bases with no gene match: 11. The germline V gene has CDR1 KGHDR and CDR2 SFDVKD. The CDR3 loop reads CATSDSAGGPQLAKNIQYF. DNA of the CDR3: TGTGCCACCAGTGATTCGGCAGGGGGCCCCCAACTAGCCAAAAACATTCAGTACTTC.

The rearrangement uses TRBV6-5 and TRBJ2-5; D is unresolved. V lost 8 bases and J 6 bases, leaving 10 bases between the germline ends. The CDR3 spans 11 residues. Germline V gene data show CDR1 as MNHEY and CDR2 as SVGAGI. CDR3 amino acids: CASSKGKTQYF. In nucleotides, the CDR3 is TGTGCCAGCTCCAAGGGAAAGACCCAGTACTTC.

This clonotype was counted between two and nine times. As the CDR3 is not closed by the conserved phenylalanine or tryptophan, this likely results from a read error. The rearrangement uses TRBV5-1 and TRBJ2-7; D may be TRBD1 or TRBD2 (5 bases each). Germline V gene sequence: CDR1 SGHRS, CDR2 YFSETQ. There are 13 residues in the CDR3. Trimming took off 4 bases at V and 5 bases at J, with 13 bases between the two ends. CDR3 coding DNA: TGCGCCAGCAGCCGCCGGGGCCGGGACGAGCAGTACCTC. As protein: CASSRRGRDEQYL.

This clonotype showed up just a few times. The rearrangement links TRBV10-3 to TRBJ2-3; 7 bases match TRBD1. The CDR3 contains 15 residues. From germline, CDR1 is ENHRY and CDR2 SYGVKD. Trimming cost V 6 bases and J 0 bases; bases outside gene matches: 6. CDR3 sequence: CAISRRDSSTDTQYF. The CDR3 coding sequence is TGTGCCATCAGCAGAAGGGACAGTAGCACAGATACGCAGTATTTT.

This clonotype has more than one count but fewer than ten. The V call is TRBV14, the J call TRBJ2-7; tentatively, D is TRBD2 (5 bases). Germline V gene data show CDR1 as SGHDN and CDR2 as FVKESK. The CDR3 covers 15 residues. V was shortened by 4 bases and J by 2 bases, with 15 bases between the two germline ends. The chain's CDR3 is CASSLIGSATYEQYF. CDR3 bases: TGTGCCAGCAGCCTTATAGGGAGTGCCACCTACGAGCAGTACTTC.

The chain has TRBV12-3 or TRBV12-4 and TRBJ2-2; D is perhaps TRBD1 (5 bases). With 5 bases removed from V and 6 bases from J, the gap between germline ends came to 22 bases. The CDR3 has 17 residues. CDR3 amino acids: CASSPPGRPLGAGELFF. As DNA, the CDR3 is TGTGCCAGCAGTCCGCCAGGGCGACCCTTGGGTGCCGGGGAGCTGTTTTTT.

This clonotype appeared a few times. The chain uses TRBV20-1 and TRBJ2-7; 8 bases match TRBD1. The CDR3 has 15 residues. The trim removed 6 bases at V and 6 bases at J, leaving 16 bases unmatched. Germline V gene lookup returns CDR1 DFQATT and CDR2 SNEGSKA (reference sequence). CDR3 in amino acids: CSAKPPGTGLSEQYF. The CDR3 DNA follows: TGCAGTGCAAAACCCCCCGGGACAGGCCTCTCCGAGCAGTACTTC.

This clonotype came up a few times. The rearrangement uses TRBV20-1 and TRBJ1-4; perhaps TRBD1 as D (5 bases). V lost 3 bases to trimming and J lost 3 bases, with 8 bases between them. The CDR3 runs 13 residues. Germline assignment: CDR1 DFQATT and CDR2 SNEGSKA (reference sequence). CDR3 nucleotide sequence: TGCAGTGCTAGTATGGGGCCTAATGAAAAACTGTTTTTT. Amino acids: CSASMGPNEKLFF.

The chain combines TRBV21-1 with TRBJ2-5; the table's D call, TRBD2, has no DNA check behind it. TRBV21-1 is a pseudogene. The CDR3 sequence is 17 residues long. The CDR3 spells CASSKRWGLAGQETQYF. The CDR3, as DNA: TGTGCCAGCAGCAAACGGTGGGGACTAGCGGGACAAGAGACCCAGTACTTC.

There are a few counts of this clonotype. The chain recombines TRBV20-1 with TRBJ1-1, with a weak D call TRBD1 (5 bases). With 4 bases removed from V and 0 bases from J, the gap between germline ends came to 12 bases. Germline V gene data show CDR1 as DFQATT and CDR2 as SNEGSKA (reference sequence). This CDR3 is built from 14 residues. CDR3 region: CSATSGLLNTEAFF. The CDR3 region has the DNA TGCAGTGCTACCTCGGGACTCCTGAACACTGAAGCTTTCTTT.

This clonotype was counted between two and nine times. The chain uses TRBV7-2 and TRBJ2-7; D is tentatively TRBD1 or TRBD2 (6 bases each). Per germline, CDR1 SGHTA and CDR2 FQGNSA. Trimming took off 1 base at V and 2 bases at J, with 12 bases between the two ends. The CDR3 extends over 15 amino acids. The CDR3 spells CASSLEGGAPYEQYF. The CDR3 DNA is TGTGCCAGCAGCTTAGAGGGGGGAGCCCCCTACGAGCAGTACTTC.

V and J are TRBV6-2 or TRBV6-3 and TRBJ2-7, with 9 bases fitting TRBD2. J gave up 2 bases and V 5 bases, and 7 bases lay outside the gene matches. The CDR3 has 15 amino acids. Germline V gene data show CDR1 as MNHEY and CDR2 as SVGEGT. The CDR3, as DNA: TGTGCCAGCAGTCCACCAGAGCGGGGGGCCTACGAGCAGTACTTC. Translated, it gives CASSPPERGAYEQYF.

This clonotype was detected only a few times. The V and J genes are TRBV3-1 and TRBJ2-7; 7 nucleotides match TRBD2. The CDR3 length is 13 residues. The J segment lost 6 bases and the V segment lost 4 bases, leaving 6 bases of the junction unmatched. Germline CDR1 and CDR2: LGHDT and YNNKEL (reference sequence). The CDR3 here is CASSLVGGVEQYF. CDR3 bases: TGTGCCAGCAGCCTCGTTGGGGGGGTCGAGCAGTACTTC.

This clonotype was seen a handful of times. The genes are TRBV11-1 and TRBJ2-1, with 12 bases identical to TRBD2. CDR3 size: 18 residues. The J segment lost 7 bases and the V segment lost 2 bases, leaving 12 bases of the junction unmatched. Germline V gives CDR1 SGHAT, CDR2 FQDESV (reference sequence). The CDR3 sequence is CASSLKWGVTSGRNEQFF. The DNA of the CDR3 is TGTGCCAGCAGCTTAAAATGGGGGGTGACTAGCGGGAGAAATGAGCAGTTCTTC.

This clonotype has ten or more counts. The rearrangement uses TRBV6-5 and TRBJ2-7; D is perhaps TRBD1 or TRBD2 (5 bases each). This CDR3 has 14 amino acids. Deletions cut 1 base from V and 3 bases from J, with 10 bases between. The V gene's germline CDR1 is MNHEY and CDR2 SVGAGI. The CDR3 protein is CASSYYGADYEQYF. The CDR3 DNA reads as TGTGCCAGCAGTTACTACGGGGCGGACTACGAGCAGTACTTC.